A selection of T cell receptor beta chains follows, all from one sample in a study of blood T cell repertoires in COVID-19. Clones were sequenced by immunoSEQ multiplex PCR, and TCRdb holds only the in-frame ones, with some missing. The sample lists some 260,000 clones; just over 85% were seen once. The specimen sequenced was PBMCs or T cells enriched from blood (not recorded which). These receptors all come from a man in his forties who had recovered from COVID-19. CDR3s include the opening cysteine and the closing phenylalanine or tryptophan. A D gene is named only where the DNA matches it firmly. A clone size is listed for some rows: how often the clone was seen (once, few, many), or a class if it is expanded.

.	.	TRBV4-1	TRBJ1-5	TGCGCCAGCAGCCAAGCGGGCAATCAGCCCCAGCATTTT	CASSQAGNQPQHF
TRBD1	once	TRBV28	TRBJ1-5	TGTGCCAGCAGCAACAGGGGTCACAATCAGCCCCAGCATTTT	CASSNRGHNQPQHF
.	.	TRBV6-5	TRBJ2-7	TGTGCCAGCAGATTAACCGGGATGTCCTACGAGCAGTACTTC	CASRLTGMSYEQYF
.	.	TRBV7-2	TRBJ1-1	TGTGCCAGCAGCTTAGCGCTTCCGGGAGAGGGTGAAGCTTTCTTT	CASSLALPGEGEAFF
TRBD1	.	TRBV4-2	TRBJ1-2	TGTGCCAGCAGCGGAGACCTCGACAGGGCGCGCGGCTACACCTTC	CASSGDLDRARGYTF
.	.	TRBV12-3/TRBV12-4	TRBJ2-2	TGTGCCAGCAGCCCCGTATTCTCCGGGGAGCTGTTTTTT	CASSPVFSGELFF
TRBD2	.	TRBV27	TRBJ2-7	TGTGCCAGCACCGACGAGAAGGTGGCGGGAGGCGAGCAGTACTTC	CASTDEKVAGGEQYF
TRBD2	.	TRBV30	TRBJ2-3	TGTGCCTGGAGTAAGAGACTAGCGGGAGAGAGAGATACGCAGTATTTT	CAWSKRLAGERDTQYF
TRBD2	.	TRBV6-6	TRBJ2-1	TGTGCCAGCAGCCGAGCTAGCGGGAGGGATATCGGGGATGAGCAGTTCTTC	CASSRASGRDIGDEQFF
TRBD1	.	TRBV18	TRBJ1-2	TGTGCCAGCTCACCATCCCGGGACAGGGCATATGGCTACACCTTC	CASSPSRDRAYGYTF
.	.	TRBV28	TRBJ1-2	TGTGCCAGCAGTTTGCGGGGTGGCTACACCTTC	CASSLRGGYTF
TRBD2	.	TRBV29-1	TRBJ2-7	TGCAGCGTGGCCGAGCGGGAGTACGAGCAGTACTTC	CSVAEREYEQYF
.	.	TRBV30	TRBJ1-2	TGTGCCTGGAGCTCGGGGGGCTTATATGGCTACACCTTC	CAWSSGGLYGYTF
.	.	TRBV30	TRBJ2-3	TGTGCCTGGAAACCCAATAGTGGGCGAGACACAGATACGCAGTATTTT	CAWKPNSGRDTDTQYF
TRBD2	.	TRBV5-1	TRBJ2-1	TGCGCCAGCAGCTTGGCTGGACTAGCGGGAGGGCTCGACAATGAGCAGTTCTTC	CASSLAGLAGGLDNEQFF
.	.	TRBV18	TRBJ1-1	TGTGCCAGCTCACCTATCAGGGAGGCCACTGAAGCTTTCTTT	CASSPIREATEAFF
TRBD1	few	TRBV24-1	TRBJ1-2	TGTGCCACCGGAGACAGGGGTGGGGTAGGTAACTATGGCTACACCTTC	CATGDRGGVGNYGYTF
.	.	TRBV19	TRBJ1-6	TGTGCCAGTAGTATGGACATTACCTGGGGTTCACCCCTCCACTTT	CASSMDITWGSPLHF
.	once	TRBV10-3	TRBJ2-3	TGTGCCATCCGCCAGGGTACAGATACGCAGTATTTT	CAIRQGTDTQYF
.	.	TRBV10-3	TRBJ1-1	TGTGCCATCAGTGAGATATCGAACACTGAAGCTTTCTTT	CAISEISNTEAFF
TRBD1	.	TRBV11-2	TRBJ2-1	TGTGCCAGCAGCCAGACAGGGTTCTACAATGAGCAGTTCTTC	CASSQTGFYNEQFF
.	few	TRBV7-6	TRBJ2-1	TGTGCCAGCAGCCAGGGGCAAGCGGGGATCTACAATGAGCAGTTCTTC	CASSQGQAGIYNEQFF
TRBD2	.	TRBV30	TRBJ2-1	TGTGCCTGGAGTCAGGGACTAGCGCAGTATGAGCAGTTCTTC	CAWSQGLAQYEQFF
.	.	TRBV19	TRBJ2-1	TGTGCCAGTAGTCCTCGCTCACAGGGATCCCGCGATGAGCAGTTCTTC	CASSPRSQGSRDEQFF
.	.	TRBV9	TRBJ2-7	TGTGCCAGCAGCCCCGGAGGCAGGGGCTACGAGCAGTACTTC	CASSPGGRGYEQYF
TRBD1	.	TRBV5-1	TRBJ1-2	TGCGCCAGCAGCTTGGTCACCGGGACAGGGGATAACTATGGCTACACCTTC	CASSLVTGTGDNYGYTF
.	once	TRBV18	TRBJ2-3	TGTGCCAGCTCACCATCAGCCAGGGTATTAGCAGATACGCAGTATTTT	CASSPSARVLADTQYF
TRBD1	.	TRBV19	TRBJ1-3	TGTGCCAGTACTTCGACAGGGCCCAACTCTGGAAACACCATATATTTT	CASTSTGPNSGNTIYF
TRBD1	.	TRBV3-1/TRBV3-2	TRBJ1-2	TGTGCCAGCAGCCCAGAGAGGGACAGGGTGAGGAGAGGGGACACCTTC	CASSPERDRVRRGDTF
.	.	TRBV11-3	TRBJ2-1	TGTGCCAGCAGTCGAACTAGTCTCAATGAGCAGTTCTTC	CASSRTSLNEQFF
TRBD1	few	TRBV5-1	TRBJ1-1	TGCGCCAGCAGCTTTACAGGGGTTGAAGCTTTCTTT	CASSFTGVEAFF